One and the same sample provided the 18 T cell receptor beta chains below, sequenced in a study of blood T cell repertoires in COVID-19 (dated by TCRdb to 2019 to 2021). Libraries were prepared through the immunoSEQ multiplex PCR assay. TCRdb holds this immuneACCESS table with in-frame rearrangements only. Some clones are missing; in checked studies, unresolved V genes explain under half, and the rest has no known cause. The sample contains about 280,000 clones, approximately 85% of them found a single time. The ten largest make up 5.1% of the sample. The sample consisted of peripheral blood. The receptors were sampled from a man aged 50 to 59 with active or convalescent COVID-19.

J is TRBJ2-3 and V is TRBV2; possibly TRBD2 for D (6 bases). The CDR3 contains 14 residues. Germline V CDR1 and CDR2: SNHLY, FYNNEI. V was trimmed by 5 bases and J by 6 bases, leaving 15 bases between them. CDR3 protein: CASSRDLALDTQYF. In DNA form, the CDR3 reads TGTGCCAGCAGTCGGGACTTAGCTTTGGATACGCAGTATTTT.

The V call is TRBV6-1, the J call TRBJ2-7, with D perhaps matching TRBD1 (6 bases). CDR1 MNHNS and CDR2 SASEGT come from the germline V gene. V was clipped by 2 bases and J by 2 bases, with 22 bases between them. The CDR3 contains 18 residues. CDR3 sequence: CASSEIKRGGHLPYEQYF. The CDR3, as DNA: TGTGCCAGCAGTGAAATAAAGCGAGGGGGTCACCTCCCCTACGAGCAGTACTTC.

As for this clone: The sample holds other DNA sequences that translate to the same CDR3. This sequence joins TRBV19 and TRBJ2-7, with TRBD2 matching 11 bases. The ends lost 8 bases at V and 1 base at J; junction bases unmatched: 1. The CDR3 length is 13 residues. Germline V CDR1 and CDR2: LNHDA, SQIVND (reference sequence). CDR3 protein: CASGTSGSYEQYF. The CDR3 region has the DNA TGTGCCAGTGGGACTAGCGGATCCTACGAGCAGTACTTC. Together with reference TRBV19 and TRBJ2-7, the CDR3 gives the full variable domain: DGGITQSPKYLFRKEGQNVTLSCEQNLNHDAMYWYRQDPGQGLRLIYYSQIVNDFQKGDIAEGYSVSREKKESFPLTVTSAQKNPTAFYLCASGTSGSYEQYFGPGTRLTVT.

The chain recombines TRBV9 with TRBJ2-7; a weak D match, TRBD1 (6 bases). The germline CDR1 and CDR2 sequences are SGDLS and YYNGEE. V lost 0 bases, J lost 7 bases, and 14 bases lay in between. The CDR3 loop spans 14 amino acids. CDR3 DNA sequence: TGTGCCAGCAGCGTAGGGGCAGGGGAATGGGAGCAGTACTTC. It translates to CASSVGAGEWEQYF.

This clone turned up a few times. The CDR3 region has the DNA TGTGCCAGCAGCGAACAGGGATGGGACACTGAAGCTTTCTTT. Amino acids: CASSEQGWDTEAFF. The V call is TRBV9, the J call TRBJ1-1; a weak D match, TRBD1 (6 bases). This CDR3 is built from 14 residues. V was pared by 3 bases and J by 3 bases, with 12 bases between. Germline V lookup: CDR1 SGDLS, CDR2 YYNGEE.

This clone was seen only a few times. This chain connects TRBV7-8 to TRBJ2-7; 10 bases align to TRBD2. Germline loops: CDR1 SGHVS, CDR2 FQNEAQ. CDR3 length: 15 amino acids. V was pared by 5 bases and J by 5 bases, with 9 bases of the junction left unmatched. CDR3 nucleotide sequence: TGTGCCAGCAGCCTCGGGACTAGCGAATATCACGAGCAGTACTTC. Amino acid sequence: CASSLGTSEYHEQYF.

The rearrangement joins TRBV7-9 to TRBJ1-1; D is possibly TRBD1 (5 bases). V lost 3 bases, J lost 1 base, and 9 bases lay in between. The CDR3 extends over 14 amino acids. Germline lookup yields CDR1 SEHNR and CDR2 FQNEAQ (reference sequence). As DNA, the CDR3 is TGTGCCAGCAGCTTCGACAGACCGAACACTGAAGCTTTCTTT. Its protein is CASSFDRPNTEAFF. The complete variable domain, with remaining parts taken from reference TRBV7-9 and TRBJ1-1, reads DTGVSQNPRHKITKRGQNVTFRCDPISEHNRLYWYRQTLGQGPEFLTYFQNEAQLEKSRLLSDRFSAERPKGSFSTLEIQRTEQGDSAMYLCASSFDRPNTEAFFGQGTRLTVV.

This clone was picked up a small number of times. The CDR3 DNA reads as TGTGCCAGCAGTCCTATTGTTAACTATGGCTACACCTTC. Its protein product is CASSPIVNYGYTF. The chain has TRBV6-6 and TRBJ1-2; no clear D gene. CDR3 length equals 13 residues. Germline loops: CDR1 MNHNY, CDR2 SVGAGI (reference sequence). Trimming left V 5 bases short and J 1 base short, with 8 bases between.

The V gene is TRBV30, the J gene TRBJ2-5; 7 nucleotides line up with TRBD1. The CDR3 has 13 amino acids. J was trimmed by 2 bases and V by 5 bases; bases with no gene match: 5. Germline V gene data show CDR1 as GTSNPN and CDR2 as SVGIG (reference sequence). In nucleotides, the CDR3 is TGTGCCTGGGGTGCAGGGGGACAAGAGACCCAGTACTTC. Translated, it gives CAWGAGGQETQYF.

The chain has TRBV5-6 and TRBJ2-5, with TRBD2 matching 12 bases. V was pared by 1 base and J by 3 bases, with 1 base of the junction left unmatched. Per germline, CDR1 SGHDT and CDR2 YYEEEE. CDR3 size: 15 residues. CDR3: CASSLRTSGKETQYF. In DNA form, the CDR3 reads TGTGCCAGCAGCTTGCGGACTAGCGGGAAAGAGACCCAGTACTTC.

This sequence joins TRBV5-1 and TRBJ1-1, with a possible D match to TRBD1 (5 bases). The V end lost 4 bases, the J end lost 9 bases, and 16 bases lay between the germline ends. CDR3 length: 13 amino acids. The germline CDR1 and CDR2 sequences are SGHRS and YFSETQ. The CDR3 loop reads CASSTDSNFKAFF. Here the CDR3 DNA reads TGCGCCAGCAGCACCGACAGTAACTTTAAAGCTTTCTTT.

The V gene is TRBV6-4, the J gene TRBJ1-5, with TRBD1 identical over 8 bases. The V gene's germline CDR1 is MRHNA and CDR2 SNTAGT. The CDR3 runs 16 residues. V shed 8 bases, J shed 6 bases, and the junction held 15 bases outside the gene matches. The CDR3 sequence is CASGWVGTGDAQPQHF. The CDR3 nucleotides are TGTGCCAGCGGGTGGGTGGGGACAGGAGATGCTCAGCCCCAGCATTTT.

The V and J genes are TRBV5-4 and TRBJ2-1, with D unclear. Germline V gives CDR1 SGHNT, CDR2 YYREEE (reference sequence). The CDR3 is 17 amino acids. The ends were cut back, 1 base at V and 4 bases at J, with 18 bases in the middle. In nucleotides, the CDR3 is TGTGCCAGCAGCTTGAAATTGGGCAACCGAATTTACAATGAGCAGTTCTTC. Protein product: CASSLKLGNRIYNEQFF. Filled out from reference TRBV5-4 and TRBJ2-1, the complete variable domain reads ETGVTQSPTHLIKTRGQQVTLRCSSQSGHNTVSWYQQALGQGPQFIFQYYREEENGRGNFPPRFSGLQFPNYSSELNVNALELDDSALYLCASSLKLGNRIYNEQFFGPGTRLTVL.

CDR3 in DNA: TGTGCCAGCAGCCTGTTAGCGGGAGCCTCCACAGATACGCAGTATTTT. Its protein is CASSLLAGASTDTQYF. This sequence joins TRBV7-2 and TRBJ2-3, with TRBD2 matching over 9 bases. Unmatched junction bases numbered 8, after V lost 5 bases and J lost 2 bases. This CDR3 has 16 amino acids. Germline V gives CDR1 SGHTA, CDR2 FQGNSA.

Concerning this clone: Other DNA sequences in this sample translate to the same CDR3. CDR3 DNA: TGTGCCAGCAGTCTGAGATCTAACTATGGCTACACCTTC. It specifies CASSLRSNYGYTF. The rearrangement links TRBV12-3 or TRBV12-4 to TRBJ1-2; D is unresolved. The CDR3 sequence is 13 residues long. V lost 5 bases and J 0 bases, leaving 7 bases between the germline ends.

The chain has TRBV12-3 or TRBV12-4 and TRBJ1-2, with TRBD1 as a possible D gene (5 bases). This CDR3 is built from 12 residues. V lost 5 bases, J lost 8 bases, and 12 bases lay in between. CDR3 nucleotide sequence: TGTGCCAGCAGTCTCCCAGGGCGGGGCTACACCTTC. Translated: CASSLPGRGYTF.

This sequence joins TRBV19 and TRBJ2-6; tentative D call: TRBD2 (6 bases). CDR1 is LNHDA and CDR2 is SQIVND in the germline V gene (reference sequence). Trimming shortened V by 3 bases and J by 2 bases, and 8 bases separated the two germline ends. This CDR3 region has 15 residues. CDR3 DNA sequence: TGTGCCAGTAGTATTGGAGGGGCTGGGGCCAACGTCCTGACTTTC. It codes for CASSIGGAGANVLTF.

In this sample, this clone turned up a few times. This chain connects TRBV28 to TRBJ1-2; D remains unclear. Trimming took off 2 bases at V and 3 bases at J, with 7 bases between the two ends. Per the germline V gene, CDR1 is MDHEN and CDR2 is SYDVKM. The CDR3 consists of 13 residues. The CDR3 region has the DNA TGTGCCAGCAGTTTAGGGAGCTACTATGGCTACACCTTC. Residues: CASSLGSYYGYTF.